The 19 T cell receptor beta chains below come from one sample, sequenced in a study of T cells in Graves' hyperthyroidism and ophthalmopathy. Amplification of TCR beta CDR3 regions was performed using RNA transcripts as template. When the TCR CDR3 underwent first-round RT-PCR, the HTBI primer set was used. TCRdb re-called the multiplex PCR reads through MiXCR, storing one row per CDR3 protein. The table records approximately 330,000 distinct CDR3 sequences, roughly 15% of them present only once. The sample consisted of blood. These receptors originate from a woman in her forties with Graves' ophthalmopathy.

This clonotype was recorded many times. This sequence joins TRBV20-1 and TRBJ1-1; tentatively, D is TRBD1 (5 bases). The CDR3 covers 10 residues. Germline V lookup: CDR1 DFQATT, CDR2 SNEGSKA (reference sequence). V was shortened by 6 bases and J by 11 bases, with 13 bases between the two germline ends. CDR3 sequence (DNA): TGCAGTGCCCTAGGCCAGGGCGCTTTCTTT. Translation: CSALGQGAFF.

This clonotype showed up many times. The chain has TRBV28 and TRBJ1-5, with D perhaps matching TRBD1 (5 bases). CDR3 length: 15 residues. V was trimmed by 2 bases and J by 2 bases, leaving 10 bases between them. CDR1 is MDHEN and CDR2 is SYDVKM in the germline V gene. DNA of the CDR3: TGTGCCAGCAGTTTAGGAGCAGGGCGCAATCAGCCCCAGCATTTT. Translation: CASSLGAGRNQPQHF.

This clonotype appeared a few times. The chain couples TRBV6-1 to TRBJ1-3; the D gene is possibly TRBD1 (6 bases). Germline assignment: CDR1 MNHNS and CDR2 SASEGT. Trimming took off 7 bases at V and 4 bases at J, with 11 bases between the two ends. There are 13 residues in the CDR3. The CDR3 nucleotides read TGTGCCAGCACCACAGGGCAGGGAAACACCATATATTTT. It yields the protein CASTTGQGNTIYF.

The chain has TRBV18 and TRBJ2-1, with 10 bases fitting TRBD2. This CDR3 has 16 residues. Trimming removed 4 bases from V and 9 bases from J; junction bases left unmatched: 12. The germline gives CDR1 KGHSH, CDR2 LQKENI. CDR3 coding DNA: TGTGCCAGCTCACTCTTAGGAGCGGGAGGGCCTGGTGAGCAGTTCTTC. Encoded protein: CASSLLGAGGPGEQFF.

There are many counts of this clonotype. The rearrangement links TRBV12-3 or TRBV12-4 to TRBJ1-1, with D hard to call. The CDR3 covers 13 residues. Deletions cut 1 base from V and 2 bases from J, with 5 bases between. CDR3 residues: CASSLEDNTEAFF. The CDR3, as DNA: TGTGCCAGCAGTTTAGAAGACAACACTGAAGCTTTCTTT.

In its sample, this clonotype was seen many times. The chain recombines TRBV7-2 with TRBJ2-3; the D gene is possibly TRBD1 (6 bases). The V end lost 7 bases, the J end lost 0 bases, and 14 bases lay between the germline ends. The CDR3 extends over 15 amino acids. Germline loops: CDR1 SGHTA, CDR2 FQGNSA. This CDR3 reads CASTILGQSTDTQYF. The CDR3 DNA reads as TGTGCCAGCACCATCCTCGGACAGAGCACAGATACGCAGTATTTT.

At least ten counts were recorded for this clonotype. The chain recombines TRBV7-6 with TRBJ2-7; 7 bases are shared with TRBD1. J lost 2 bases, V lost 5 bases, and 6 bases had no gene match. The CDR3 runs 14 residues. In germline, CDR1 is SGHVS, CDR2 FNYEAQ. CDR3 in amino acids: CASSILQGAYEQYF. In nucleotides, the CDR3 is TGTGCCAGCAGCATACTGCAGGGGGCCTACGAGCAGTACTTC.

This clonotype was seen ten or more times. The V and J genes are TRBV20-1 and TRBJ1-5, with D unresolved. The CDR3 is made up of 13 amino acids. V was shortened by 1 base and J by 0 bases, with 4 bases between the two germline ends. CDR1 is DFQATT, CDR2 SNEGSKA, per germline (reference sequence). In DNA form, the CDR3 reads TGCAGTGCTAGAGTGGGTAGCAATCAGCCCCAGCATTTT. This codes for CSARVGSNQPQHF.

In this sample, this clonotype turned up a few times. This chain uses TRBV5-1 with TRBJ2-1; TRBD2 is a possible D gene (5 bases). Trimming took 1 base from V and 7 from J, leaving 15 bases between them. Germline V gene data show CDR1 as SGHRS and CDR2 as YFSETQ. This CDR3 is built from 15 residues. The CDR3 DNA is TGCGCCAGCAGCTTGCTCGGCGGGTGGGCGAATGAGCAGTTCTTC. Translation: CASSLLGGWANEQFF.

V usage is TRBV9 and J usage is TRBJ2-4; 11 bases align to TRBD1. Germline V gives CDR1 SGDLS, CDR2 YYNGEE. V lost 3 bases to trimming and J lost 6 bases; unmatched junction nucleotides: 8. The CDR3 loop spans 16 amino acids. The CDR3 protein is CASSEPPGQGGNIQYF. As DNA, the CDR3 is TGTGCCAGCAGCGAACCCCCGGGACAGGGGGGAAACATTCAGTACTTC.

This clonotype was detected ten times or more. The chain combines TRBV29-1 with TRBJ2-1, with 7 positions matching TRBD2. This CDR3 is built from 16 residues. Germline V lookup: CDR1 SQVTM, CDR2 ANQGSEA. The V gene end was trimmed by 2 bases and the J gene end by 6 bases; junction bases not matched to a gene: 13. The CDR3 DNA reads TGCAGCGTTGAACCAGAGTGGGCGGGAGTAGCCAATGAGCAGTTCTTC. It codes for CSVEPEWAGVANEQFF.

The chain employs TRBV20-1 and TRBJ1-2; no definite D call. The CDR3 loop spans 16 amino acids. V was trimmed by 0 bases and J by 1 base, leaving 15 bases between them. In germline, CDR1 is DFQATT, CDR2 SNEGSKA (reference sequence). This CDR3 reads CSARDPRSSVNYGYTF. CDR3 nucleotides: TGCAGTGCTAGAGACCCCAGGAGCTCCGTTAACTATGGCTACACCTTC.

This clonotype showed up just a few times. J is TRBJ2-7 and V is TRBV19, with TRBD1 as a possible D gene (6 bases). Trimming took off 0 bases at V and 1 base at J, with 10 bases between the two ends. Looked up from germline, CDR1 is LNHDA and CDR2 is SQIVND (reference sequence). The length of the CDR3 is 15 residues. The CDR3 bases are TGTGCCAGTAGTATAGAGCTGGGACAATCCTACGAGCAGTACTTC. Amino acid sequence: CASSIELGQSYEQYF.

This clonotype is labeled medium-sized. The chain carries TRBV2 and TRBJ2-3; weak D call: TRBD2 (6 bases). V lost 4 bases, J lost 9 bases, and 14 bases lay in between. This CDR3 is 13 amino acids long. Germline V gene data show CDR1 as SNHLY and CDR2 as FYNNEI. CDR3: CASSGSGDFTQYF. The CDR3 bases are TGTGCCAGCAGTGGATCGGGGGACTTCACGCAGTATTTT.

This clonotype showed up just a few times. This chain links TRBV28 with TRBJ1-3; D might be TRBD1 (5 bases). Trimming removed 2 bases at V and 8 bases at J, with 16 bases between. There are 15 residues in the CDR3. Germline V lookup: CDR1 MDHEN, CDR2 SYDVKM. CDR3 residues: CASSLRGPWSYTIYF. Written as DNA, the CDR3 is TGTGCCAGCAGTTTACGGGGACCCTGGAGTTACACCATATATTTT.

The table lists this clonotype with many counts. The chain uses TRBV11-2 and TRBJ2-1; TRBD2 aligns across 10 bases. This CDR3 has 15 residues. Per the germline V gene, CDR1 is SGHAT and CDR2 is FQNNGV. V lost 2 bases and J lost 2; bases outside the gene matches: 0. CDR3 in DNA: TGTGCCAGCAGCTTACTAGCGGGGGCCTACAATGAGCAGTTCTTC. It codes for CASSLLAGAYNEQFF.

Of note for this clonotype: Relative to the germline gene, one junction end is altered; a read error may explain this. V is TRBV7-7 and J is TRBJ2-5, with TRBD2 identical over 9 bases. The CDR3 totals 16 residues. From germline, CDR1 is SSHAT and CDR2 FNYEAQ (reference sequence). CDR3 bases: TGTGCTAGCAGCTTAGGCATAGCGGGGGACCAAGAGACCCAGTACTTC. This encodes CASSLGIAGDQETQYF.

This chain links TRBV18 with TRBJ1-6; D perhaps matches TRBD1 (5 bases). Germline V gives CDR1 KGHSH, CDR2 LQKENI. This CDR3 is built from 13 residues. Trimming took 4 bases from V and 10 from J, leaving 11 bases between them. CDR3 sequence: CASSRQDKSPLHF. For the CDR3, the DNA is TGTGCCAGCTCACGCCAGGACAAATCACCCCTCCACTTT. Together with reference TRBV18 and TRBJ1-6, the CDR3 gives the full variable domain: NAGVMQNPRHLVRRRGQEARLRCSPMKGHSHVYWYRQLPEEGLKFMVYLQKENIIDESGMPKERFSAEFPKEGPSILRIQQVVRGDSAAYFCASSRQDKSPLHFGNGTRLTVT.

This clonotype was detected many times. The chain links TRBV27 to TRBJ2-3; TRBD1 might be the D (6 bases). V shed 5 bases and J shed 4 bases, with 22 bases lying between them. In germline, CDR1 is MNHEY, CDR2 SMNVEV (reference sequence). The CDR3 length is 17 residues. The CDR3 DNA is TGTGCCAGCAGTCCTCCCCGACAGGTCAGAGTACCAGATACGCAGTATTTT. It codes for CASSPPRQVRVPDTQYF.